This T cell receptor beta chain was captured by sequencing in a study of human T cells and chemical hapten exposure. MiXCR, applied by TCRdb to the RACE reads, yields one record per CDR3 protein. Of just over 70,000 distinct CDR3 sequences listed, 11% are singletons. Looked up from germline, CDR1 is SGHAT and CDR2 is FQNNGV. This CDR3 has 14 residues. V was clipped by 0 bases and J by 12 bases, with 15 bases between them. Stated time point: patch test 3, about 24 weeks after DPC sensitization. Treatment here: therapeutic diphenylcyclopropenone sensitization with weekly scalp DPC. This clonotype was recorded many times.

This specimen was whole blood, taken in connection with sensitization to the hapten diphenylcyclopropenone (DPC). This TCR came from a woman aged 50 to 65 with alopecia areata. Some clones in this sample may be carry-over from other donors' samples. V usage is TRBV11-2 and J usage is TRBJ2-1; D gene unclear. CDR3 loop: CASSLDKATDRQFF. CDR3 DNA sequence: TGTGCCAGCAGCTTAGATAAGGCAACTGACCGGCAGTTCTTC.